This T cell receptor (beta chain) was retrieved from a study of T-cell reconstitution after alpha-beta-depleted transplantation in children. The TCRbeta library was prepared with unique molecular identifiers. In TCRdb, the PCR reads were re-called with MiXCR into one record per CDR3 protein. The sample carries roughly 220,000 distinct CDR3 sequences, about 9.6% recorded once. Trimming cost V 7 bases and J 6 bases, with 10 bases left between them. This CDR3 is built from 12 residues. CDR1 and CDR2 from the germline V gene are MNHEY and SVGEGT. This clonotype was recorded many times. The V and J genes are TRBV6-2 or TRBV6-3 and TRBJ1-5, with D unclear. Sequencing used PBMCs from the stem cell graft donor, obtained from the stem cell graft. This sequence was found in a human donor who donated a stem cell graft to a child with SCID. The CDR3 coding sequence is TGTGCCAGCATGAGTCGGAGTCAGCCCCAGCATTTT. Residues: CASMSRSQPQHF.